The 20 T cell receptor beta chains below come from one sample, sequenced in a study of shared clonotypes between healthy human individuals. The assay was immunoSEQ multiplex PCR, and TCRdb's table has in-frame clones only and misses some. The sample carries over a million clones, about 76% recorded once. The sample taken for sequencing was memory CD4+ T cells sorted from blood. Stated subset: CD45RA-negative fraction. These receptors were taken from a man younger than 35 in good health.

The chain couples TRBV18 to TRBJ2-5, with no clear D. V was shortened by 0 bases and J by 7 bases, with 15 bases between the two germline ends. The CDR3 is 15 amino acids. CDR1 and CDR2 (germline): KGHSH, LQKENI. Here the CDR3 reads CASSPPGVAPGTQYF. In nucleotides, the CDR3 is TGTGCCAGCTCACCACCCGGCGTGGCCCCCGGGACCCAGTACTTC. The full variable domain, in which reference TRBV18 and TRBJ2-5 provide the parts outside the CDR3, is NAGVMQNPRHLVRRRGQEARLRCSPMKGHSHVYWYRQLPEEGLKFMVYLQKENIIDESGMPKERFSAEFPKEGPSILRIQQVVRGDSAAYFCASSPPGVAPGTQYFGPGTRLLVL.

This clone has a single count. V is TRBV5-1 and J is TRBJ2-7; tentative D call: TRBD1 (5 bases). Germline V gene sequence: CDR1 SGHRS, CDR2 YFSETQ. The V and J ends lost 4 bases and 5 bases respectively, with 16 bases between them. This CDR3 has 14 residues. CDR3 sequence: CASSLGALPDEQYF. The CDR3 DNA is TGCGCCAGCAGCCTAGGGGCCCTCCCGGACGAGCAGTACTTC.

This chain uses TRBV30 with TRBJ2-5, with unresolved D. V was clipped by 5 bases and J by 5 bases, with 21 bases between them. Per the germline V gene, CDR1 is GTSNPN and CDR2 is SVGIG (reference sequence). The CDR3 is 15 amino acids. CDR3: CAWLSQVGTRETQYF. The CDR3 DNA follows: TGTGCCTGGCTCAGTCAGGTGGGCACCCGGGAGACCCAGTACTTC.

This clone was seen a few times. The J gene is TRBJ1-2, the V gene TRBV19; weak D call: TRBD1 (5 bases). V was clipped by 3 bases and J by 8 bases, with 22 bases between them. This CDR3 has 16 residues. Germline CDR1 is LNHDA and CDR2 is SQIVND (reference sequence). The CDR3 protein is CASSIREAGSNTGYTF. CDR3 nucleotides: TGTGCCAGTAGTATCCGGGAGGCAGGGAGTAATACCGGCTACACCTTC.

CDR3 region: CASSSSSSYEQYF. The DNA for the CDR3 is TGTGCCAGCAGCTCCTCATCTAGCTACGAGCAGTACTTC. This chain connects TRBV5-6 to TRBJ2-7, with D hard to call. Trimming removed 3 bases from V and 3 bases from J, with 10 bases in between. The CDR3 contains 13 residues. Germline V CDR1 and CDR2: SGHDT, YYEEEE.

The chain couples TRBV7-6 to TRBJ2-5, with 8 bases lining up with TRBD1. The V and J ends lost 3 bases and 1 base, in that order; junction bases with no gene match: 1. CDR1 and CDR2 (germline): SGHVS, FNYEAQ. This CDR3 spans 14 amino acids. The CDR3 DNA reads TGTGCCAGCAGCTTTGGACAGGGCCAAGAGACCCAGTACTTC. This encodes CASSFGQGQETQYF.

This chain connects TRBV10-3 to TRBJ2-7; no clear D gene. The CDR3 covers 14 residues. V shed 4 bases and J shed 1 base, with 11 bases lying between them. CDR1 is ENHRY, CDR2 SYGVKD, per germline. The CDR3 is CAISGSAFSYEQYF. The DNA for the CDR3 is TGTGCCATCAGTGGTTCAGCTTTTTCCTACGAGCAGTACTTC.

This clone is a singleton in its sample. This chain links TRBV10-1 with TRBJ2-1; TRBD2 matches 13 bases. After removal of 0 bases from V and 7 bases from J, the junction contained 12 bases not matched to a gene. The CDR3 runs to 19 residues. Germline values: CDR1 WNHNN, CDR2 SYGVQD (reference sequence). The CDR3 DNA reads TGCGCCAGCAGTGAGTCCTTCCTGCACACTAGCGGGAGGGGTAATGAGCAGTTCTTC. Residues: CASSESFLHTSGRGNEQFF.

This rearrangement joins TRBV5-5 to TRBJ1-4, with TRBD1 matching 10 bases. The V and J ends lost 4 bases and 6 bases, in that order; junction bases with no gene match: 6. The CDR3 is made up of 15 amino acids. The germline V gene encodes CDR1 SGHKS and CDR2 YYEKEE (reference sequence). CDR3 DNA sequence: TGTGCCAGCAGCGTAGGACAGGGGGGTTATGAAAAACTGTTTTTT. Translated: CASSVGQGGYEKLFF.

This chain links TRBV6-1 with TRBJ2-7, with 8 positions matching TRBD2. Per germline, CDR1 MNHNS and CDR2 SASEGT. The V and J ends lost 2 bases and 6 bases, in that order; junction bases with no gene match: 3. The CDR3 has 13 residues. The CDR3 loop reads CASSEQTSGEQYF. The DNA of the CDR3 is TGTGCCAGCAGTGAACAAACTAGCGGCGAGCAGTACTTC.

Written as DNA, the CDR3 is TGTGCCAGCAGTCCCCGGACTAGCGGGAGGGCGGGGGAGCTGTTTTTT. Translating it yields CASSPRTSGRAGELFF. The chain carries TRBV25-1 and TRBJ2-2; 15 positions match TRBD2. The CDR3 sequence is 16 residues long. The J segment lost 8 bases and the V segment lost 5 bases, leaving 6 bases of the junction unmatched. Germline CDR1 MGHDK, CDR2 SYGVNS.

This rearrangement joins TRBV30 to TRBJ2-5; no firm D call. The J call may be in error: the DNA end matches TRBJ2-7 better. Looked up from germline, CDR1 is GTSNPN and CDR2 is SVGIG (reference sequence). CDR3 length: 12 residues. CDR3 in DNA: TGTGCCTGGAGTGCCCTCTCCTACGAGCAGTACTTC. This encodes CAWSALSYEQYF.

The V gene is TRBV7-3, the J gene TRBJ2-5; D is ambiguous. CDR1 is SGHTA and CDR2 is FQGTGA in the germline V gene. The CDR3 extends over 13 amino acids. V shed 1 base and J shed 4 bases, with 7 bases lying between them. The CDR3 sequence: CASSLRSGETQYF. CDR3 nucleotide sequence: TGTGCCAGCAGCTTAAGGTCGGGAGAGACCCAGTACTTC.

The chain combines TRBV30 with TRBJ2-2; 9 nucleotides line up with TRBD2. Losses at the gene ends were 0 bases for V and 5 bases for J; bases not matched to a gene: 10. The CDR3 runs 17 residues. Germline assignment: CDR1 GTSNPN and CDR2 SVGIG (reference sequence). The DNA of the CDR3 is TGTGCCTGGAGTGTGGAGGCTAGCGGGAAAACGACCGGGGAGCTGTTTTTT. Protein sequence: CAWSVEASGKTTGELFF. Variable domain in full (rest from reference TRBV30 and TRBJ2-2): SQTIHQWPATLVQPVGSPLSLECTVEGTSNPNLYWYRQAAGRGLQLLFYSVGIGQISSEVPQNLSASRPQDRQFILSSKKLLLSDSGFYLCAWSVEASGKTTGELFFGEGSRLTVL.

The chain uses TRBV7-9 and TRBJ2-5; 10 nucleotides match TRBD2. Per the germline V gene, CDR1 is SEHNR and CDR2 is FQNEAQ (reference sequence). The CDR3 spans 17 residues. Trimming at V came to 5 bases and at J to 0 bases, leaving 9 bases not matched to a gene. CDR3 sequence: CASSHALAGAHQETQYF. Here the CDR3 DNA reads TGTGCCAGCAGCCACGCGCTAGCGGGAGCCCACCAAGAGACCCAGTACTTC. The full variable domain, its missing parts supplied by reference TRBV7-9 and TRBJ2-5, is DTGVSQNPRHKITKRGQNVTFRCDPISEHNRLYWYRQTLGQGPEFLTYFQNEAQLEKSRLLSDRFSAERPKGSFSTLEIQRTEQGDSAMYLCASSHALAGAHQETQYFGPGTRLLVL.

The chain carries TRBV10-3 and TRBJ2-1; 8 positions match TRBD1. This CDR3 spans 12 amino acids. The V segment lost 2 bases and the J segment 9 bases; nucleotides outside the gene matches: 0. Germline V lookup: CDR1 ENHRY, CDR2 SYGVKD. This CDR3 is CAISEGTGEQFF. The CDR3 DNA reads TGTGCCATCAGTGAGGGGACAGGTGAGCAGTTCTTC.

CDR3 region: CASTRLASSYEQYF. The CDR3 coding sequence is TGTGCCAGCACCCGACTAGCGAGCTCCTACGAGCAGTACTTC. This sequence joins TRBV11-2 and TRBJ2-7; 8 bases match TRBD2. V was pared by 7 bases and J by 0 bases, with 5 bases of the junction left unmatched. From germline, CDR1 is SGHAT and CDR2 FQNNGV. This CDR3 comprises 14 residues. Full variable domain (rest looked up from reference TRBV11-2 and TRBJ2-7): EAGVAQSPRYKIIEKRQSVAFWCNPISGHATLYWYQQILGQGPKLLIQFQNNGVVDDSQLPKDRFSAERLKGVDSTLKIQPAKLEDSAVYLCASTRLASSYEQYFGPGTRLTVT.

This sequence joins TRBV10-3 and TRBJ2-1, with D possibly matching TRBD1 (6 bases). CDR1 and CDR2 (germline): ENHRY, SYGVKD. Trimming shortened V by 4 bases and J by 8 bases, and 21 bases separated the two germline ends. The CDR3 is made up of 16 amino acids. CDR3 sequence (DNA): TGTGCCATCAGTGGATATGGACAAGAGGGGGTCGATGAGCAGTTCTTC. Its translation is CAISGYGQEGVDEQFF.

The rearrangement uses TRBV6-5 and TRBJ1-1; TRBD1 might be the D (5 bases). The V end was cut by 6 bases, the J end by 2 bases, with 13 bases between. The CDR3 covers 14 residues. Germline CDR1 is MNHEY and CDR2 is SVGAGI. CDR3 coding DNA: TGTGCCAGCAGGTACGGACAAGCTAACACTGAAGCTTTCTTT. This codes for CASRYGQANTEAFF.

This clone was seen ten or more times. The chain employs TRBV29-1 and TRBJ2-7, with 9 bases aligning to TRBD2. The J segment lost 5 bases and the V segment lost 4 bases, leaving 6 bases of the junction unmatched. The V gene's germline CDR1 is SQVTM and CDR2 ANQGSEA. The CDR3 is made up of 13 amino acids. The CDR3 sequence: CSVGLASGNEQYF. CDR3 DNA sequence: TGCAGCGTTGGGCTGGCTAGCGGGAACGAGCAGTACTTC.